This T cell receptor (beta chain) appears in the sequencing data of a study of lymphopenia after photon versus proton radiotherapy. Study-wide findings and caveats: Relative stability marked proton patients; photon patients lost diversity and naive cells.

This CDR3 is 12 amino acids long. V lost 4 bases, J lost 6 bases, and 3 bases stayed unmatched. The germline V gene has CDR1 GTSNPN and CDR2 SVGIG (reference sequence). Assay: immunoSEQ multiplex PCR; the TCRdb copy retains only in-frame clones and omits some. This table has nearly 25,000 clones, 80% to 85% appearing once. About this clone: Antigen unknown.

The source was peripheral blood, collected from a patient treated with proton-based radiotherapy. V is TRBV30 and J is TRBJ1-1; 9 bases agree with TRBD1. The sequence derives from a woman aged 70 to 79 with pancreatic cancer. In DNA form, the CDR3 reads TGTGCCTGGACGTGGGACAGGGCTGAAGCTTTCTTT. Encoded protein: CAWTWDRAEAFF.